This T cell receptor beta chain came from a study of blood T cell repertoires in COVID-19. Study-level information: Sources were T cells, B-cell-depleted T cells, or PBMCs; the material itself was cDNA or gDNA.

This clone was observed once. This CDR3 is 19 amino acids long. Germline V CDR1 and CDR2: SGHKS, YYEKEE (reference sequence). V lost 1 base and J lost 0, with 22 bases in between. Seattle patients were enrolled during active infection and followed longitudinally. Authors' analysis steps: Reference gene primer amplification gave nucleated cell count estimates. The repertoire was sequenced with immunoSEQ multiplex PCR; TCRdb's copy has only in-frame clones and lacks some. The V and J calls and clone size were taken over from that table, and D and trimming were inferred from the DNA. The sample consists of approximately 340,000 clones, roughly 86% of them appearing once.

Sequencing used peripheral blood. This chain uses TRBV5-5 with TRBJ1-2; maybe TRBD1 (5 bases). This clonotype was obtained from a man aged 25-45 years with COVID-19, enrolled during active disease. CDR3 nucleotide sequence: TGTGCCAGCAGCTTGTTCGGGGGTCTCCGAACCGGTCCTAACTATGGCTACACCTTC. Amino acid sequence: CASSLFGGLRTGPNYGYTF.